The T cell receptor (beta chain) described here comes from a study of blood T cell repertoires in COVID-19. Study at large: Sources were T cells, B-cell-depleted T cells, or PBMCs; the material itself was cDNA or gDNA.

The CDR3 totals 12 residues. In germline, CDR1 is SGHTA, CDR2 FQGNSA. Trimming cost V 1 base and J 8 bases, with 6 bases left between them. The repertoire was sequenced with immunoSEQ multiplex PCR; TCRdb's copy has only in-frame clones and lacks some. This table holds around 230,000 clones, approximately 91% found once. The sequencing input was peripheral blood. The receptor comes from a man aged 40-55 years with acute or convalescent COVID-19. The chain couples TRBV7-2 to TRBJ2-1; no definite D call. The CDR3 bases are TGTGCCAGCAGCTTAGGCGCGTATGAGCAGTTCTTC. Amino acid sequence: CASSLGAYEQFF.